This is a list of T cell receptor beta chains from one sample in a study of T cell repertoires in cytomegalovirus infection. From the reads, TCRdb called clonotypes with MiXCR, one entry per CDR3 protein. Of approximately 600,000 distinct CDR3 sequences listed, about 40% are singletons. Their specific antigens are unknown. The source material was cultured PBMCs, sampled from culture after CMV antigen stimulation. The receptor set was obtained from a human donor in good health (CMV status not recorded). Some clones in this sample may be carry-over from other donors' samples. Both conserved end residues are part of each CDR3. The D gene is left open where the match is weak. Size tells how often a clone was seen (once, few, many) or the class of an expanded clone, and some rows leave it out.

v_gene	d_gene	j_gene	abundance	CDR3nt	CDR3aa
TRBV20-1	.	TRBJ2-2	.	TGCAGTGCTAGGTGGGGCGGAAGCAACACCGGGGAGCTGTTTTTT	CSARWGGSNTGELFF
TRBV12-3/TRBV12-4	.	TRBJ1-1	.	TGTGCCAGCAGTCGGCGGTGGGGAGGGGTGAACACTGAAGCTTTCTTT	CASSRRWGGVNTEAFF
TRBV7-2	.	TRBJ1-2	many	TGTGCCAGCAGCTTAGGGGGGGGCTATGGCTACACCTTC	CASSLGGGYGYTF
TRBV5-1	.	TRBJ2-1	.	TGCGCCAGCAGCTTCGACGGGCTGAAGCAGTTCTTC	CASSFDGLKQFF
TRBV27	.	TRBJ2-6	.	TGTGCCAGCAGTTTATCCCCGAGCTCTGGGGCCAACGTCCTGACTTTC	CASSLSPSSGANVLTF
TRBV11-2	.	TRBJ2-1	.	TGTGCCAGCAGCTTAATACGGAGCTCCTACAATGAGCAGTTCTTC	CASSLIRSSYNEQFF
TRBV28	.	TRBJ1-5	few	TGTGCCAGCAGTTCACCTCAGGGGCGTCCTAATCAGCCCCAGCATTTT	CASSSPQGRPNQPQHF
TRBV14	.	TRBJ1-1	.	TGTGCCAGCAGCCAAGAATTTTCAGGGTTAGGGGAAGCTTTCTTT	CASSQEFSGLGEAFF
TRBV7-9	TRBD1	TRBJ2-3	few	TGTGCCAGCAGCTCAAGACAGGGGATCATATCTACAGATACGCAGTATTTT	CASSSRQGIISTDTQYF
TRBV28	TRBD1	TRBJ1-6	.	TGTGCCAGCAGTTTACCGGGACAGGGTCGGTCACCCCTCCACTTT	CASSLPGQGRSPLHF
TRBV28	TRBD2	TRBJ2-1	.	TGTGCCAGCAGTCCGTCGGGACTATACTACAATGAGCAGTTCTTC	CASSPSGLYYNEQFF
TRBV5-3	.	TRBJ1-3	.	TGTGCCAGCAGCTTGTGGGGCGCTTCTGGAAACACCATATATTTT	CASSLWGASGNTIYF
TRBV7-2	TRBD1	TRBJ1-6	many	TGTGCCAGCGGGCAGGGGGGTTCACCCCTCCACTTT	CASGQGGSPLHF
TRBV7-2	.	TRBJ2-3	.	TGTGCCAGCAGCAACATTGGAGGTGGCACAGATACGCAGTATTTT	CASSNIGGGTDTQYF
TRBV27	.	TRBJ2-2	few	TGTGCCAGCGGGGGGCGAGGGATAACCGGGGAGCTGTTTTTT	CASGGRGITGELFF
TRBV28	.	TRBJ2-7	.	TGTGCCAGCAGTTTCGAGAGAGCCTACGAGCAGTACTTC	CASSFERAYEQYF
TRBV5-4	.	TRBJ1-4	.	TGTGCCAGCAGCTTGCAGTCAGGAACTAATGAAAAACTGTTTTTT	CASSLQSGTNEKLFF
TRBV7-2	.	TRBJ1-2	few	TGTGCCAGCAGCCCCCAGGCGGGGGAAGGCGGTGGCTACACCTTC	CASSPQAGEGGGYTF
TRBV27	TRBD1	TRBJ1-4	.	TGTGCCTCGGGACAGGGTAATGAAAAACTGTTTTTT	CASGQGNEKLFF
TRBV7-2	.	TRBJ2-2	many	TGTGCCAGCAGCTTATTCGGGGGGAACACCGGGGAGCTGTTTTTT	CASSLFGGNTGELFF
TRBV6-1	.	TRBJ2-4	.	TGTGCCACCACCCCGCACATTCAGTACTTC	CATTPHIQYF
TRBV18	TRBD2	TRBJ2-1	.	TGTGCCAGCTCACCACCGGCTAGCGGGGGGGCCAATGAGCAGTTCTTC	CASSPPASGGANEQFF
TRBV7-4	.	TRBJ2-7	.	TGTGCCAGCACGGGGAGGAGGGAGCAGTACTTC	CASTGRREQYF
TRBV12-3/TRBV12-4	.	TRBJ2-5	.	TGTGCCAGCAGTTTGGTACAATTGGAGCGAAAGTACTTC	CASSLVQLERKYF
TRBV7-2	.	TRBJ2-5	many	TGTGCCAGCAGCTTAAGCTGGGGCCCCGGGACCCAGTACTTC	CASSLSWGPGTQYF
TRBV11-2	TRBD2	TRBJ2-5	few	TGTGCCAGCAGCTCCACGGTGCTAGCGGCTCAAGAGACCCAGTACTTC	CASSSTVLAAQETQYF
TRBV6-6	.	TRBJ2-4	few	TGTGCCAGCAGAGTCGAAGGGAGGAGTCACAACATTCAGTACTTC	CASRVEGRSHNIQYF
TRBV29-1	.	TRBJ2-2	.	TGCAGCGTTGAGGGGGGAGCGAACACCGGGGAGCTGTTTTTT	CSVEGGANTGELFF
TRBV10-3	TRBD1	TRBJ1-1	.	TGTGCCATCAGTGTGGACAGGGCAGGCACTGAAGCTTTCTTT	CAISVDRAGTEAFF
TRBV2	.	TRBJ2-1	few	TGTGCCAGCCCTAGAATGGGGGCTGGCAATGAGCAGTTCTTC	CASPRMGAGNEQFF
TRBV2	.	TRBJ1-1	.	TGTGCCAGCAGTGATTCTTTACGAAACACTGAAGCTTTCTTT	CASSDSLRNTEAFF
TRBV19	TRBD2	TRBJ2-1	.	TGTGCCAGTAGTTTAATAGCGGGTTTGGGTTACAATGAGCAGTTCTTC	CASSLIAGLGYNEQFF
TRBV18	TRBD1	TRBJ1-5	once	TGTGCCAGCTCACGGGACAGGAGCTATAGCAATCAGCCCCAGCATTTT	CASSRDRSYSNQPQHF
TRBV12-3/TRBV12-4	.	TRBJ1-2	few	TGTGCCAGCAGTATATACGACAGAAACTATGGCTACACCTTC	CASSIYDRNYGYTF
TRBV7-6	TRBD1	TRBJ1-6	few	TGTGCCAGCAGCCGAGACAGGGGAGGTTCACCCCTCCACTTT	CASSRDRGGSPLHF
TRBV20-1	.	TRBJ2-7	once	TGCAGTGCTAGCCTTCGTGGGGGAGCCTACGAGCAGTACTTC	CSASLRGGAYEQYF
TRBV7-2	TRBD2	TRBJ2-1	.	TGTGCCAGCAGCTCACTAGCGGGGCGTGGGCAGTTCTTC	CASSSLAGRGQFF
TRBV7-9	TRBD1	TRBJ2-3	.	TGTGCCAGCAGCAAGAAGACAGGGGAACCAGATACGCAGTATTTT	CASSKKTGEPDTQYF
TRBV10-3	TRBD2	TRBJ2-3	.	TGTGCCATCAGGACCCAGGGCCTAGCGGGAGGTCCAGATACGCAGTATTTT	CAIRTQGLAGGPDTQYF
TRBV19	.	TRBJ2-1	.	TGTGCCACTCAGTGGCGGGGTGAGCAGTTCTTC	CATQWRGEQFF
TRBV20-1	.	TRBJ1-3	.	TGCAGTGCTAGACCTCGGAGGAATCCCGCTTTAACCTCTGGAAACACCATATATTTT	CSARPRRNPALTSGNTIYF
TRBV6-9	TRBD2	TRBJ2-7	.	TGTGCCAGCAGTTTAGAGCGGGATTCCTATTACGAGCAGTACTTC	CASSLERDSYYEQYF